This is a list of T cell receptor beta chains from one sample in a study of cytomegalovirus exposure and HLA in healthy donors. The method was immunoSEQ multiplex PCR; TCRdb's version includes in-frame clones alone and lacks a portion of them. The table records tens of thousands of clones, 70% to 80% of them present only once. The sample was PBMCs. The receptors come from a female donor in good health and CMV-seronegative. Each CDR3 is given with its conserved first and last residue.

>TRBV30
CAWRREGQGKSPLHF
>TRBV25-1
CASSDHLGSSSGNTIYF
>TRBV6-1
CASRTGGSTDTQYF
>TRBV13
CASNRAEGRTEAFF
>TRBV6-4
CASSDAQDDSNQPQHF
>TRBV9
CASSVEVGQEETQYF
>TRBV14
CASSHAAGSGNTIYF
>TRBV5-6
CASSSSALRGTPGQPQHF
>TRBV5-1
CASSSPQVSGTEAFF
>TRBV7-2
CASSLEGSRPNTEAFF
>TRBV6-1
CASSERTSGTSSYEQYF
>TRBV2
CASSERGTGDGYTF
>TRBV27
CASSYRQGPYEQYF
>TRBV18
CASSPQGHSEAFF
>TRBV25-1
CASSGGKMNTEAFF
>TRBV2
CASMLTTTSYEQYF
>TRBV6-5
CASRSGGRVTGELFF
>TRBV5-5
CASSLRSTGGTDTQYF
>TRBV7-8
CASSLGEPGTGNTIYF
>TRBV5-1
CASSFRKGENTEAFF
>TRBV4-3
CASSQDRRLDYEQYF
>TRBV20-1
CSSGRRTEAFF
>TRBV7-8
CASSFSTVYGYTF
>TRBV19
CASHIRWGGQGLGANVLTF
>TRBV4-1
CASRRLVGLWGYTF
>TRBV5-6
CASSLGSTVAKNIQYF
>TRBV7-2
CASSLLRTGVTGNTIYF
>TRBV30
CARGQTTGELFF
>TRBV7-2
CASSPWVARREAYEQYF
>TRBV19
CASSIGTSGRYEQYF
>TRBV2
CASMGTAPNRHEQYF
>TRBV5-5
CASSPTEGRRYQETQYF
>TRBV6-6
CASSYPKDRGDGYTF
>TRBV18
CASSPYGQNTEAFF
>TRBV7-2
CASSLGQGAIDTQYF
>TRBV7-3
CASSFGLNTEAFF
>TRBV12-5
CASGFSGTGGGYTF
>TRBV19
CASSLKDRTNGYTF
>TRBV27
CASSLRGNQPQHF
>TRBV5-6
CASSLGQVSNQPQHF
>TRBV30
CAWSGQSNEQFF
>TRBV15
CATSRAAQDGGYTF